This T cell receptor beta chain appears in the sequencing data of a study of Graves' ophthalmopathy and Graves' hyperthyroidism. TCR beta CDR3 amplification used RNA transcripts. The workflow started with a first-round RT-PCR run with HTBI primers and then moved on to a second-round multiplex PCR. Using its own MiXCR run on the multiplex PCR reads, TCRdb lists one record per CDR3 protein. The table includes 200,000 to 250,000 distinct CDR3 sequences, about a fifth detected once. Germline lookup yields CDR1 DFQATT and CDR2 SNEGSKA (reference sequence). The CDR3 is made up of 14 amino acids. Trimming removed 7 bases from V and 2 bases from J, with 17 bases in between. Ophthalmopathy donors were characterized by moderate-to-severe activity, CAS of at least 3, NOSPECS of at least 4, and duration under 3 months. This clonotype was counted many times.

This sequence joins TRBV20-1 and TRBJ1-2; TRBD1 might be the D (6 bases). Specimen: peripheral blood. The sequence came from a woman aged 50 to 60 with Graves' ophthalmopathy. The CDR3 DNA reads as TGCAGTGTCCCACAGGGTAGGGCCAACTATGGCTACACCTTC. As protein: CSVPQGRANYGYTF.